This is a list of T cell receptor beta chains from one sample in a study of blood T cell repertoires in COVID-19. The table came from immunoSEQ multiplex PCR; TCRdb's copy has only in-frame clones and leaves some out. The sample has fewer than 350,000 clones; approximately 81% are singletons. Sequenced material: PBMCs or T cells enriched from blood (not recorded which). The receptors were sampled from a woman aged 30 to 39 who had been exposed to COVID-19. Each CDR3 is given with its conserved first and last residue. D genes are given only for firm matches. The size entry is marked missing in some rows and otherwise reads once, few, many or a size class.

v_gene	j_gene	abundance	d_gene	CDR3nt	CDR3aa
TRBV11-2	TRBJ2-7	.	.	TGTGCCAGCAGCTTAGTCAACTACGAGCAGTACTTC	CASSLVNYEQYF
TRBV19	TRBJ2-7	.	TRBD1	TGTGCCAGTAGTCCCGGACTGACAGGGGCCTACGAGCAGTACTTC	CASSPGLTGAYEQYF
TRBV18	TRBJ2-5	once	.	TGTGCCAGCTCACCTCTAATACAAGAGACCCAGTACTTC	CASSPLIQETQYF
TRBV5-4	TRBJ1-2	.	.	TGTGCCAGCAGCTCTGGGTGGAGGGGCTACACCTTC	CASSSGWRGYTF
TRBV4-3	TRBJ2-4	.	TRBD2	TGCGCCAGCAGCCAATGGGGCGGGGGGGCAGGTATTCAGTACTTC	CASSQWGGGAGIQYF
TRBV18	TRBJ2-7	once	.	TGTGCCAGCTCACCCCTCGACGAGCAGTACTTC	CASSPLDEQYF
TRBV7-3	TRBJ2-2	.	TRBD2	TGTGCCAGCAGCTTAAGGACGGGAGGGAACACCGGGGAGCTGTTTTTT	CASSLRTGGNTGELFF
TRBV5-8	TRBJ2-7	few	TRBD2	TGTGCCAGCGGAGGAGGGACTACCATCAAGCAGTACTTC	CASGGGTTIKQYF
TRBV5-1	TRBJ1-2	.	TRBD1	TGCGCCAGCAGCTCTGGGACAGGGAACCTCTATGGCTACACCTTC	CASSSGTGNLYGYTF
TRBV28	TRBJ1-1	.	TRBD1	TGTGCCAGCACTAGGGGGCTGAACACTGAAGCTTTCTTT	CASTRGLNTEAFF
TRBV19	TRBJ2-5	.	TRBD2	TGTGCCAGTAGTATGGGACTACCCGCCCGGGAGACCCAGTACTTC	CASSMGLPARETQYF
TRBV2	TRBJ1-1	.	TRBD1	TGTGCCAGCACTCTACAGGGGGGGATGAACACTGAAGCTTTCTTT	CASTLQGGMNTEAFF
TRBV18	TRBJ2-7	once	TRBD2	TGTGCCAGCTCACCACCGGGACTAGCGGGGAGCTACGAGCAGTACTTC	CASSPPGLAGSYEQYF